Below are 23 T cell receptor beta chains sequenced from a single sample in a study of cytomegalovirus exposure and HLA in healthy donors. PCR was performed using 60 Vbeta and 13 Jbeta primers. Libraries were prepared by immunoSEQ multiplex PCR; TCRdb keeps only in-frame clonotypes and omits some of them. The sample lists roughly 260,000 clones; roughly 86% were seen once. Material: PBMCs. The receptors originated from a middle-aged woman in good health and CMV-seropositive.

The genes are TRBV5-6 and TRBJ2-7; D possibly corresponds to TRBD2 (6 bases). Germline-derived CDR1 and CDR2 are SGHDT and YYEEEE. V shed 0 bases and J shed 0 bases, with 13 bases lying between them. This CDR3 has 16 amino acids. Here the CDR3 DNA reads TGTGCCAGCAGCTTGGGGGCGGGAACCCGCTCCTACGAGCAGTACTTC. As protein: CASSLGAGTRSYEQYF.

The chain links TRBV27 to TRBJ1-2; perhaps TRBD1 as D (5 bases). CDR3 length: 14 residues. Germline V gene sequence: CDR1 MNHEY, CDR2 SMNVEV (reference sequence). V lost 4 bases and J 2 bases, leaving 11 bases between the germline ends. The CDR3 sequence: CASSYRPQNYGYTF. In DNA form, the CDR3 reads TGTGCCAGCAGTTACAGGCCTCAGAACTATGGCTACACCTTC.

V gene TRBV14 combines with J gene TRBJ1-4; D remains unclear. Germline V CDR1 and CDR2: SGHDN, FVKESK. Trimming removed 2 bases from V and 7 bases from J, with 11 bases in between. The CDR3 is made up of 14 amino acids. The CDR3 sequence: CASSQRGLSEKLFF. DNA for the CDR3: TGTGCCAGCAGCCAACGGGGATTGAGTGAAAAACTGTTTTTT.

This clone was seen just once. V and J are TRBV28 and TRBJ2-7; TRBD2 agrees at 8 bases. This CDR3 has 15 amino acids. V was pared by 5 bases and J by 2 bases, with 8 bases of the junction left unmatched. Germline CDR1 and CDR2: MDHEN and SYDVKM. The CDR3 nucleotides read TGTGCCAGCAGTCCCAGCGGGAGCGAAACCTACGAGCAGTACTTC. Translated, it gives CASSPSGSETYEQYF.

The V call is TRBV5-1, the J call TRBJ2-7; TRBD2 agrees at 8 bases. V lost 0 bases and J lost 3; bases outside the gene matches: 5. The germline V gene encodes CDR1 SGHRS and CDR2 YFSETQ. The CDR3 loop spans 15 amino acids. The CDR3 DNA reads TGCGCCAGCAGCTTGGGGGGCGGGGGGCTCTACGAGCAGTACTTC. Translation: CASSLGGGGLYEQYF.

This rearrangement joins TRBV5-1 to TRBJ2-7; 7 bases fit TRBD2. Germline loops: CDR1 SGHRS, CDR2 YFSETQ. The CDR3 is 17 amino acids. Trimming cost V 4 bases and J 4 bases; bases outside gene matches: 17. The CDR3 nucleotides are TGCGCCAGCAGCCCATTCCCCAACGGCGGGAGTTCGTACGAGCAGTACTTC. Translated: CASSPFPNGGSSYEQYF.

CDR3 bases: TGCAGCGTTGATCGGGGGGGATTCTATGGCTACACCTTC. As protein: CSVDRGGFYGYTF. This chain uses TRBV29-1 with TRBJ1-2; D perhaps matches TRBD1 (5 bases). V was shortened by 3 bases and J by 4 bases, with 12 bases between the two germline ends. The germline gives CDR1 SQVTM, CDR2 ANQGSEA. The CDR3 loop spans 13 amino acids.

The V call is TRBV5-1, the J call TRBJ1-2; TRBD1 matches 7 bases. CDR1 and CDR2 from the germline V gene are SGHRS and YFSETQ. Trimming took 7 bases from V and 0 from J; bases not matched to a gene: 12. This CDR3 contains 16 residues. The CDR3 coding sequence is TGCGCCAGCTCTCCCCTGGGGACAGCCCCTAACTATGGCTACACCTTC. It specifies CASSPLGTAPNYGYTF.

The chain joins TRBV27 to TRBJ2-3; TRBD2 matches at 7 bases. Germline assignment: CDR1 MNHEY and CDR2 SMNVEV (reference sequence). V was pared by 1 base and J by 7 bases, with 8 bases of the junction left unmatched. CDR3 length: 15 residues. The CDR3: CASSLFPGSGNTQYF. The CDR3 DNA reads TGTGCCAGCAGTTTATTCCCAGGGAGCGGGAATACGCAGTATTTT.

The chain is built from TRBV19 and TRBJ1-5; 8 bases are shared with TRBD1. Germline loops: CDR1 LNHDA, CDR2 SQIVND (reference sequence). Losses at the gene ends were 2 bases for V and 2 bases for J; bases not matched to a gene: 5. The CDR3 has 16 residues. The CDR3 protein is CASSIWTGSGNQPQHF. CDR3 in DNA: TGTGCCAGTAGTATATGGACAGGGAGCGGCAATCAGCCCCAGCATTTT.

The chain links TRBV18 to TRBJ2-1; perhaps TRBD2 as D (6 bases). V lost 5 bases and J lost 7, with 12 bases in between. CDR3 length: 13 amino acids. Germline lookup yields CDR1 KGHSH and CDR2 LQKENI. CDR3 bases: TGTGCCAGCTCAGTCGGGAGTACGAATGAGCAGTTCTTC. Translating gives CASSVGSTNEQFF.

The chain uses TRBV10-3 and TRBJ1-2; the match to TRBD1 covers 9 bases. The CDR3 is made up of 14 amino acids. The trim removed 7 bases at V and 5 bases at J, leaving 8 bases unmatched. Germline values: CDR1 ENHRY, CDR2 SYGVKD. The CDR3 nucleotides are TGTGCCATCACCCCGGACAGGGGAGATTATGGCTACACCTTC. Translation: CAITPDRGDYGYTF.

The sample holds a few counts of this clone. Other DNA variants within this sample encode the same CDR3. V and J are TRBV28 and TRBJ2-7, with TRBD1 identical over 7 bases. CDR1 and CDR2 from the germline V gene are MDHEN and SYDVKM. The CDR3 loop spans 12 amino acids. The trim removed 6 bases at V and 5 bases at J, leaving 4 bases unmatched. CDR3 nucleotide sequence: TGTGCCAGCAGCTTAGACAGGGACGAGCAGTACTTC. Its protein product is CASSLDRDEQYF.

The chain is built from TRBV28 and TRBJ1-2, with D tentatively TRBD1 (6 bases). The CDR3 extends over 14 amino acids. V lost 5 bases and J lost 1, with 11 bases in between. In germline, CDR1 is MDHEN, CDR2 SYDVKM. CDR3 coding DNA: TGTGCCAGCAGTACAGGGTTGGTTAACTATGGCTACACCTTC. This encodes CASSTGLVNYGYTF.

This chain uses TRBV6-6 with TRBJ2-7, with TRBD1 as a possible D gene (6 bases). This CDR3 has 14 residues. The V gene's germline CDR1 is MNHNY and CDR2 SVGAGI (reference sequence). V was pared by 4 bases and J by 6 bases, with 16 bases between. The CDR3 reads CASSFPGVLSEQYF. DNA for the CDR3: TGTGCCAGCAGTTTCCCAGGGGTCCTCTCCGAGCAGTACTTC.

The chain uses TRBV6-1 and TRBJ2-7; 8 bases agree with TRBD2. In germline, CDR1 is MNHNS, CDR2 SASEGT. This CDR3 has 16 amino acids. With V trimmed by 1 base and J by 1 base, 6 bases remained unmatched. The CDR3 sequence: CASSEDISGISYEQYF. Written as DNA, the CDR3 is TGTGCCAGCAGTGAAGATATTAGCGGGATATCCTACGAGCAGTACTTC.

The rearrangement uses TRBV27 and TRBJ2-1; 7 bases align to TRBD1. CDR1 MNHEY and CDR2 SMNVEV come from the germline V gene (reference sequence). Trimming cost V 3 bases and J 3 bases; bases outside gene matches: 2. The CDR3 extends over 14 amino acids. In DNA, the CDR3 is TGTGCCAGCAGTTTTTCAGGGGGCTACAATGAGCAGTTCTTC. Translation gives CASSFSGGYNEQFF.

The rearrangement joins TRBV9 to TRBJ2-7; perhaps TRBD2 as D (5 bases). Trimming removed 2 bases at V and 9 bases at J, with 18 bases between. CDR3 length: 14 residues. The V gene's germline CDR1 is SGDLS and CDR2 YYNGEE. The CDR3 is CASSVYSDGSGQYF. The CDR3 nucleotides read TGTGCCAGCAGCGTTTACAGCGATGGGAGCGGGCAGTACTTC.

This clone was counted a single time. The rearrangement joins TRBV20-1 to TRBJ1-1; D gene unclear. The germline gives CDR1 DFQATT, CDR2 SNEGSKA (reference sequence). The CDR3 is 9 amino acids. V lost 8 bases and J lost 9, with 10 bases in between. The CDR3 region is CSTGVKAFF. The CDR3 region has the DNA TGCAGTACGGGAGTAAAAGCTTTCTTT.

The rearrangement uses TRBV28 and TRBJ2-1; 10 positions agree with TRBD2. CDR3 length: 15 amino acids. CDR1 MDHEN and CDR2 SYDVKM come from the germline V gene. Trimming took 6 bases from V and 0 from J; bases not matched to a gene: 2. The CDR3 nucleotides read TGTGCCAGCAGAGTAGCGGGAGGCTCCTACAATGAGCAGTTCTTC. Translated: CASRVAGGSYNEQFF.

V is TRBV25-1 and J is TRBJ2-2, with 7 bases identical to TRBD1. Germline V gene sequence: CDR1 MGHDK, CDR2 SYGVNS. The V segment lost 1 base and the J segment 5 bases; nucleotides outside the gene matches: 7. The CDR3 runs 16 residues. CDR3 sequence (DNA): TGTGCCAGCAGTGAATTCGTCTTACAGGGGACCGGGGAGCTGTTTTTT. It specifies CASSEFVLQGTGELFF.

This clone was found a few times. V usage is TRBV25-1 and J usage is TRBJ2-7, with D maybe TRBD1 (5 bases). V was cut by 1 base and J by 3 bases, with 13 bases left in between. The CDR3 is 15 amino acids. Per germline, CDR1 MGHDK and CDR2 SYGVNS. DNA for the CDR3: TGTGCCAGCAGTGAATGGTTAGGGGAAAGCTACGAGCAGTACTTC. The encoded protein is CASSEWLGESYEQYF.

The chain employs TRBV19 and TRBJ1-4; 7 nucleotides match TRBD1. CDR1 is LNHDA and CDR2 is SQIVND in the germline V gene (reference sequence). The CDR3 spans 17 residues. J lost 5 bases, V lost 5 bases, and 14 bases had no gene match. The CDR3 region has the DNA TGTGCCAGTAGTGCCCTGTTGGGCCCGGGACAGAATGAAAAACTGTTTTTT. This sequence encodes CASSALLGPGQNEKLFF.